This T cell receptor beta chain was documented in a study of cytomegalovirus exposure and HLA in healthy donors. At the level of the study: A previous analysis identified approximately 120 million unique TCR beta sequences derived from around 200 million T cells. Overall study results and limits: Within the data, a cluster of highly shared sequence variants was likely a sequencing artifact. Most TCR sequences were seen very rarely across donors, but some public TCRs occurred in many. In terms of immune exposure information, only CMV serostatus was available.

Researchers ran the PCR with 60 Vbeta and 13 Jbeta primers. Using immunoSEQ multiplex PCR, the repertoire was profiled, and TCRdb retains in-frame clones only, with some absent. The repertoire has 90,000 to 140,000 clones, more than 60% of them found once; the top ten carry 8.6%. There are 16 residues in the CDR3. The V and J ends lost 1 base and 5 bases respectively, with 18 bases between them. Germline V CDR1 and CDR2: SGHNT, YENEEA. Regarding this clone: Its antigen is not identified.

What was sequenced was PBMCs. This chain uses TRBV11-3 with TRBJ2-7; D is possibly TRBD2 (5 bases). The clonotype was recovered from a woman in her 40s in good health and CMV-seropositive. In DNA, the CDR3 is TGTGCCAGCAGCTTAGCCGGAGGTGGGGTATTCAACGAGCAGTACTTC. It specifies CASSLAGGGVFNEQYF.